The 31 T cell receptor beta chains reported below all come from one sample, sequenced in a study of blood T cell repertoires in COVID-19. Profiled with immunoSEQ multiplex PCR; TCRdb holds only in-frame clones, not every one. The sample contains fewer than 60,000 clones, around nine tenths of which appear only once. The specimen sequenced was peripheral blood. The receptors were gathered from a man aged 50 to 60 with acute or convalescent COVID-19.

V is TRBV25-1 and J is TRBJ1-5; the D gene is possibly TRBD1 (5 bases). Germline V gene lookup returns CDR1 MGHDK and CDR2 SYGVNS. The CDR3 consists of 15 residues. Between the trimmed V and J ends, which lost 1 base and 0 bases, there was a span of 7 bases. The DNA of the CDR3 is TGTGCCAGCAGTGAATGGACAAATAGCAATCAGCCCCAGCATTTT. This translates into CASSEWTNSNQPQHF.

The chain joins TRBV9 to TRBJ2-7; D is perhaps TRBD1 (6 bases). With 3 bases removed from V and 2 bases from J, the gap between germline ends came to 12 bases. CDR3 length: 14 residues. The germline CDR1 and CDR2 sequences are SGDLS and YYNGEE. The CDR3 DNA is TGTGCCAGCAGCGCCGGACGGACAGCCTACGAGCAGTACTTC. This gives the protein CASSAGRTAYEQYF.

This chain links TRBV18 with TRBJ1-4, with 7 bases matching TRBD1. The CDR3 has 15 residues. After removal of 0 bases from V and 7 bases from J, the junction contained 5 bases not matched to a gene. Germline CDR1 is KGHSH and CDR2 is LQKENI. The CDR3 nucleotides are TGTGCCAGCTCACCACCTACAGGGGCTGTTGAAAAACTGTTTTTT. It encodes CASSPPTGAVEKLFF. Full variable domain (rest looked up from reference TRBV18 and TRBJ1-4): NAGVMQNPRHLVRRRGQEARLRCSPMKGHSHVYWYRQLPEEGLKFMVYLQKENIIDESGMPKERFSAEFPKEGPSILRIQQVVRGDSAAYFCASSPPTGAVEKLFFGSGTQLSVL.

This chain links TRBV6-6 with TRBJ1-2; D perhaps matches TRBD1 (6 bases). Germline V lookup: CDR1 MNHNY, CDR2 SVGAGI (reference sequence). The V and J ends lost 5 bases and 0 bases respectively, with 13 bases between them. CDR3 length: 15 residues. In DNA form, the CDR3 reads TGTGCCAGCAGTAGGACAGCAGAAGCTAACTATGGCTACACCTTC. Translation: CASSRTAEANYGYTF.

The rearrangement joins TRBV11-2 to TRBJ1-2, with 9 bases that match TRBD1. J gave up 4 bases and V 4 bases, and 4 bases lay outside the gene matches. There are 14 residues in the CDR3. The germline gives CDR1 SGHAT, CDR2 FQNNGV. CDR3 nucleotide sequence: TGTGCCAGCAGCTCCCGGACAGGGGTCTATGGCTACACCTTC. It specifies CASSSRTGVYGYTF.

The chain has TRBV14 and TRBJ1-3, with D hard to call. Germline CDR1 is SGHDN and CDR2 is FVKESK. The V end was cut by 1 base, the J end by 4 bases, with 32 bases between. The CDR3 has 22 residues. CDR3 in DNA: TGTGCCAGCAGCCAAGGAAGGCCAGACCGCTTCTCTTGGGCTCGAGCAGGAAACACCATATATTTT. Protein sequence: CASSQGRPDRFSWARAGNTIYF.

With regard to this clone: Compared with germline, one end of the junction differs, possibly owing to a read error. The CDR3 spells CASSHKQTVHF. CDR3 nucleotide sequence: TGTGCCAGCAGCCATAAGCAGACAGTCCACTTC. The rearrangement uses TRBV14 and TRBJ2-7; TRBD1 is a possible D gene (5 bases). This CDR3 contains 11 residues. Germline CDR1 and CDR2: SGHDN and FVKESK.

The rearrangement joins TRBV19 to TRBJ2-1; maybe TRBD1 (6 bases). V dropped 6 bases and J dropped 3 bases, with 15 bases sitting between them. The CDR3 extends over 15 amino acids. Germline values: CDR1 LNHDA, CDR2 SQIVND (reference sequence). CDR3 DNA: TGTGCCAGTAGCATACAGGGTTTGGACTACAATGAGCAGTTCTTC. Translating it yields CASSIQGLDYNEQFF.

The chain carries TRBV7-9 and TRBJ1-5, with a tentative D call TRBD1 (6 bases). V lost 3 bases and J lost 4, with 16 bases in between. This CDR3 contains 16 residues. CDR1 and CDR2 from the germline V gene are SEHNR and FQNEAQ (reference sequence). The DNA for the CDR3 is TGTGCCAGCAGCTTTATAACATCAGGGGCGAATCAGCCCCAGCATTTT. Amino acids: CASSFITSGANQPQHF.

This clone has just a few counts. The CDR3 coding sequence is TGTGCCAGCAGTTACTCCACTAGCGGGGCCAGGGAGCTGTTTTTT. Its translation is CASSYSTSGARELFF. The chain couples TRBV6-5 to TRBJ2-2; TRBD2 aligns across 10 bases. Germline CDR1 and CDR2: MNHEY and SVGAGI. The CDR3 is 15 residues long. After removal of 0 bases from V and 9 bases from J, the junction contained 4 bases not matched to a gene.

This chain joins TRBV18 and TRBJ2-7, with D possibly matching TRBD2 (6 bases). This CDR3 is built from 12 residues. In germline, CDR1 is KGHSH, CDR2 LQKENI. V was trimmed by 3 bases and J by 6 bases, leaving 9 bases between them. This chain's CDR3 is CASSPGGAEQYF. The CDR3 DNA reads as TGTGCCAGCTCACCGGGGGGAGCCGAGCAGTACTTC.

This chain connects TRBV5-1 to TRBJ1-1, with TRBD1 matching over 8 bases. CDR1 and CDR2 from the germline V gene are SGHRS and YFSETQ. This CDR3 comprises 14 residues. V shed 4 bases and J 1 base; nucleotides not matched to a gene: 3. This CDR3 reads CASSRTGTNTEAFF. DNA for the CDR3: TGCGCCAGCAGCCGGACAGGGACGAACACTGAAGCTTTCTTT. Complete variable domain (other parts from reference TRBV5-1 and TRBJ1-1): KAGVTQTPRYLIKTRGQQVTLSCSPISGHRSVSWYQQTPGQGLQFLFEYFSETQRNKGNFPGRFSGRQFSNSRSEMNVSTLELGDSALYLCASSRTGTNTEAFFGQGTRLTVV.

The table lists this clone with a few counts. J is TRBJ2-1 and V is TRBV12-3 or TRBV12-4, with D possibly matching TRBD2 (6 bases). The V gene lost 8 bases and the J gene lost 4 bases, with 12 bases spanning the gap. The CDR3 covers 13 residues. The CDR3 protein is CASGVAAYNEQFF. For the CDR3, the DNA is TGTGCCAGCGGGGTAGCGGCATACAATGAGCAGTTCTTC.

This clone was seen a handful of times. The chain has TRBV13 and TRBJ1-1; D is possibly TRBD1 (6 bases). Trimming pared 1 base from V and 5 bases from J, leaving 11 bases between. CDR3 length equals 14 residues. Germline CDR1 and CDR2: PRHDT and FYEKMQ (reference sequence). The CDR3 bases are TGTGCCAGCAGCTTAGCAGGGACAAGGACTGAAGCTTTCTTT. Amino acid sequence: CASSLAGTRTEAFF.

The rearrangement uses TRBV14 and TRBJ2-7; tentatively, D is TRBD1 (6 bases). Germline V lookup: CDR1 SGHDN, CDR2 FVKESK. The CDR3 has 14 residues. The V gene lost 6 bases and the J gene lost 1 base, with 13 bases spanning the gap. The CDR3 bases are TGTGCCAGCAGTTTAACGACAGGATCCTACGAGCAGTACTTC. It encodes CASSLTTGSYEQYF.

This clone was counted once. The chain couples TRBV5-1 to TRBJ2-4; 8 bases are a match to TRBD2. CDR3 length equals 17 residues. Germline V CDR1 and CDR2: SGHRS, YFSETQ. The ends lost 0 bases at V and 3 bases at J; junction bases unmatched: 8. The CDR3 here is CASSLGPGGAGKNIQYF. Written as DNA, the CDR3 is TGCGCCAGCAGCTTGGGACCCGGGGGGGCAGGCAAAAACATTCAGTACTTC.

The chain links TRBV6-5 to TRBJ1-2, with D tentatively TRBD1 (5 bases). V was trimmed by 9 bases and J by 6 bases, leaving 11 bases between them. This CDR3 contains 11 residues. Germline values: CDR1 MNHEY, CDR2 SVGAGI. The CDR3 region is CASGRAHGYTF. The CDR3 coding sequence is TGTGCCAGTGGCAGGGCGCATGGCTACACCTTC.

The V and J genes are TRBV7-8 and TRBJ1-4, with 9 positions matching TRBD1. The CDR3 runs 14 residues. Germline V lookup: CDR1 SGHVS, CDR2 FQNEAQ. J gave up 3 bases and V 4 bases, and 0 bases lay outside the gene matches. The CDR3 protein is CASSWTGANEKLFF. In DNA form, the CDR3 reads TGTGCCAGCAGCTGGACAGGGGCTAATGAAAAACTGTTTTTT. The whole variable domain, remainder taken from reference TRBV7-8 and TRBJ1-4, is GAGVSQSPRYKVAKRGQDVALRCDPISGHVSLFWYQQALGQGPEFLTYFQNEAQLDKSGLPSDRFFAERPEGSVSTLKIQRTQQEDSAVYLCASSWTGANEKLFFGSGTQLSVL.

The chain links TRBV19 to TRBJ1-2; 7 bases match TRBD1. Germline-derived CDR1 and CDR2 are LNHDA and SQIVND (reference sequence). Losses at the gene ends were 5 bases for V and 5 bases for J; bases not matched to a gene: 8. The CDR3 has 14 amino acids. In DNA form, the CDR3 reads TGTGCCAGTAGTCCCCTCTTACAGGGGTATGGCTACACCTTC. Its protein product is CASSPLLQGYGYTF.

The chain has TRBV18 and TRBJ1-1; D is possibly TRBD1 (6 bases). This CDR3 contains 15 residues. Germline V gene sequence: CDR1 KGHSH, CDR2 LQKENI. Trimming pared 3 bases from V and 3 bases from J, leaving 14 bases between. DNA of the CDR3: TGTGCCAGCTCACCCCCGGGACAATGGGACACTGAAGCTTTCTTT. This encodes CASSPPGQWDTEAFF.

V is TRBV6-5 and J is TRBJ1-2; D might be TRBD1 (5 bases). V lost 5 bases, J lost 4 bases, and 11 bases lay in between. CDR3 length: 13 amino acids. CDR1 and CDR2 from the germline V gene are MNHEY and SVGAGI. CDR3 DNA: TGTGCCAGCAGTCTCGGGGGAGCCTATGGCTACACCTTC. It codes for CASSLGGAYGYTF.

The V call is TRBV18, the J call TRBJ1-6; tentative D call: TRBD1 (5 bases). Germline lookup yields CDR1 KGHSH and CDR2 LQKENI. The CDR3 is made up of 14 amino acids. V was trimmed by 3 bases and J by 3 bases, leaving 6 bases between them. In nucleotides, the CDR3 is TGTGCCAGCTCACCGGGGGGCTATAATTCACCCCTCCACTTT. Translating it yields CASSPGGYNSPLHF.

The rearrangement uses TRBV4-2 and TRBJ1-3; possible D gene TRBD1, 6 bases. Looked up from germline, CDR1 is LGHNA and CDR2 is YNFKEQ. Trimming removed 0 bases from V and 4 bases from J, with 10 bases in between. CDR3 length: 15 amino acids. The chain's CDR3 is CASSQDWTAGNTIYF. The CDR3 nucleotides read TGTGCCAGCAGCCAAGATTGGACAGCCGGAAACACCATATATTTT.

The J gene is TRBJ1-1, the V gene TRBV3-1 (or the pseudogene TRBV3-2); possible D gene TRBD1, 6 bases. This CDR3 has 13 residues. Per the germline V gene, CDR1 is LGHDT and CDR2 is YNNKEL (reference sequence). The V end was cut by 4 bases, the J end by 5 bases, with 11 bases between. Written as DNA, the CDR3 is TGTGCCAGCAGCCTCAGGGGAGCGACTGAAGCTTTCTTT. Translation gives CASSLRGATEAFF.

The table lists this clone with a few counts. J is TRBJ2-4 and V is TRBV4-1, with TRBD1 as a possible D gene (6 bases). Germline values: CDR1 MGHRA, CDR2 YSYEKL. The CDR3 is made up of 15 amino acids. V was shortened by 4 bases and J by 0 bases, with 10 bases between the two germline ends. This CDR3 reads CASSLTRGAKNIQYF. The CDR3 nucleotides read TGCGCCAGCAGCCTAACCAGGGGAGCCAAAAACATTCAGTACTTC.

The rearrangement uses TRBV28 and TRBJ1-1; D gene unclear. The V end was cut by 5 bases, the J end by 4 bases, with 14 bases between. The CDR3 runs to 14 residues. Germline CDR1 MDHEN, CDR2 SYDVKM. The CDR3 is CASSLEGDRTEAFF. DNA for the CDR3: TGTGCCAGCAGTCTAGAGGGCGATCGCACTGAAGCTTTCTTT.

The CDR3 here is CASRGSGNTIYF. The CDR3 region has the DNA TGTGCCAGCCGGGGCTCTGGAAACACCATATATTTT. The chain recombines TRBV6-5 with TRBJ1-3; D is unresolved. Germline loops: CDR1 MNHEY, CDR2 SVGAGI. V gave up 8 bases and J gave up 0 bases, with 5 bases separating them. This CDR3 is built from 12 residues.

V usage is TRBV9 and J usage is TRBJ2-2, with 10 bases identical to TRBD1. This CDR3 has 15 amino acids. Trimming took 4 bases from V and 4 from J; bases not matched to a gene: 4. CDR1 is SGDLS, CDR2 YYNGEE, per germline. CDR3 sequence reads: CASSRGQGSTGELFF. The CDR3 nucleotides are TGTGCCAGCAGCAGGGGACAGGGGTCCACCGGGGAGCTGTTTTTT.

The chain uses TRBV28 and TRBJ1-6; possibly TRBD1 for D (6 bases). V was shortened by 7 bases and J by 5 bases, with 12 bases between the two germline ends. Germline V CDR1 and CDR2: MDHEN, SYDVKM. The CDR3 is 14 amino acids. CDR3 nucleotides: TGTGCCAGCAACAGGGATGAGGATAATTCACCCCTCCACTTT. Translation gives CASNRDEDNSPLHF.

This rearrangement joins TRBV2 to TRBJ2-3; no firm D call. Looked up from germline, CDR1 is SNHLY and CDR2 is FYNNEI. V dropped 3 bases and J dropped 1 base, with 5 bases sitting between them. CDR3 length equals 13 residues. As DNA, the CDR3 is TGTGCCAGCAGTGATACGGGCACAGATACGCAGTATTTT. Translating it yields CASSDTGTDTQYF.

This clone was seen only a few times. The J gene is TRBJ1-2, the V gene TRBV29-1; D possibly corresponds to TRBD1 (5 bases). The CDR3 contains 15 residues. V shed 3 bases and J shed 4 bases, with 18 bases lying between them. Germline-derived CDR1 and CDR2 are SQVTM and ANQGSEA. CDR3 sequence (DNA): TGCAGCGTTGAGTTAGGGACTGGACAATTCTATGGCTACACCTTC. This codes for CSVELGTGQFYGYTF.